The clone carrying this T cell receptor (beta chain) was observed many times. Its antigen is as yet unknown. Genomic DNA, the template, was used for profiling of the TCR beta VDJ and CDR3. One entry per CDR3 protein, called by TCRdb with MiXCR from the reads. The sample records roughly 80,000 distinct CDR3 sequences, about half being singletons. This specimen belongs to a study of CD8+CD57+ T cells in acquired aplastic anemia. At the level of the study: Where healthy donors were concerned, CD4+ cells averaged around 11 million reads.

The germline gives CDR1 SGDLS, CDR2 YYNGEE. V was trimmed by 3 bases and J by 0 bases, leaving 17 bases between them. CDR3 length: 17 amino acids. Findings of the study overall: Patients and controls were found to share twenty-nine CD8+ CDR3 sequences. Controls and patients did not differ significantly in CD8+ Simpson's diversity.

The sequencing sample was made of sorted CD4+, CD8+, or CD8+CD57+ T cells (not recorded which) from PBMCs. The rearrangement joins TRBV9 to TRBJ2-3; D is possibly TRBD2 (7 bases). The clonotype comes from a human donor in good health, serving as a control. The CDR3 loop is CASSASGGGSSTDTQYF. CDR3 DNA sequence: TGTGCCAGCAGCGCGTCGGGGGGCGGCTCTAGCACAGATACGCAGTATTTT.